The 26 T cell receptor beta chains listed next were all sequenced from one sample in a study of beta chain features in type 1 diabetes. Findings of the study overall: Type 1 diabetes patients had TCRB CDR3s that were shorter (moderately but significantly so) in all four CD4+ subsets.

As every portion of the isolated RNA was reverse transcribed, the sequencing read expressed TCRB transcripts. Only in-frame clones appear in the TCRdb table, and some are missing; sequencing was by immunoSEQ multiplex PCR. The sample yields under 300,000 clones, roughly 22% seen once. Their target antigens are unknown. Sequencing was carried out using naive CD4+ T cells from blood. These receptors were obtained from a woman aged 40 to 50 with type 1 diabetes.

The chain employs TRBV7-9 and TRBJ1-6, with D possibly TRBD1 on 6 matching bases. Between the trimmed V and J ends, which lost 3 bases and 14 bases, there was a span of 11 bases. This CDR3 region has 12 residues. Germline assignment: CDR1 SEHNR and CDR2 FQNEAQ (reference sequence). DNA for the CDR3: TGTGCCAGCAGCTTTGGGACACCAGCCCTCCACTTT. The encoded protein is CASSFGTPALHF.

V and J are TRBV11-2 and TRBJ2-7; 8 bases are a match to TRBD1. CDR1 is SGHAT and CDR2 is FQNNGV in the germline V gene. V lost 4 bases to trimming and J lost 3 bases; unmatched junction nucleotides: 14. There are 17 residues in the CDR3. The CDR3 sequence: CASSSRAGTGTYYEQYF. In DNA form, the CDR3 reads TGTGCCAGCAGCTCCCGAGCCGGGACAGGAACGTACTACGAGCAGTACTTC.

Details on this clone: At one of its ends the junction is not consistent with the germline gene, which may arise from a read error. V gene TRBV9 combines with J gene TRBJ2-1, with TRBD2 identical over 7 bases. The CDR3 spans 15 residues. Germline CDR1 is SGDLS and CDR2 is YYNGEE. CDR3 amino acids: CASSPRDYSFNEQFF. DNA for the CDR3: TGTGCCAGCAGCCCGCGGGACTATTCCTTCAATGAGCAGTTCTTC.

This clone was seen more than once but under ten times. The chain employs TRBV25-1 and TRBJ2-5; D is unresolved. Germline V CDR1 and CDR2: MGHDK, SYGVNS. Trimming shortened V by 6 bases and J by 5 bases, and 10 bases separated the two germline ends. The length of the CDR3 is 12 residues. The DNA for the CDR3 is TGTGCCAGCAGCGAACAGTCGGAGACCCAGTACTTC. Protein: CASSEQSETQYF. The variable domain in full, completed from reference TRBV25-1 and TRBJ2-5, reads EADIYQTPRYLVIGTGKKITLECSQTMGHDKMYWYQQDPGMELHLIHYSYGVNSTEKGDLSSESTVSRIRTEHFPLTLESARPSHTSQYLCASSEQSETQYFGPGTRLLVL.

This clone showed up just a few times. The rearrangement uses TRBV19 and TRBJ1-1, with D possibly TRBD1 on 6 matching bases. V was clipped by 6 bases and J by 4 bases, with 18 bases between them. Looked up from germline, CDR1 is LNHDA and CDR2 is SQIVND (reference sequence). The CDR3 consists of 15 residues. The CDR3 DNA follows: TGTGCCAGTAGCCGACAGGAGGCGACGAGCACTGAAGCTTTCTTT. This translates into CASSRQEATSTEAFF. The full variable domain, completed using reference TRBV19 and TRBJ1-1, is DGGITQSPKYLFRKEGQNVTLSCEQNLNHDAMYWYRQDPGQGLRLIYYSQIVNDFQKGDIAEGYSVSREKKESFPLTVTSAQKNPTAFYLCASSRQEATSTEAFFGQGTRLTVV.

The count of this clone is one. The chain combines TRBV5-6 with TRBJ2-4; possibly TRBD1 for D (6 bases). This CDR3 contains 16 residues. The V gene lost 1 base and the J gene lost 0 bases, with 11 bases spanning the gap. Germline-derived CDR1 and CDR2 are SGHDT and YYEEEE. The DNA of the CDR3 is TGTGCCAGCAGCTTGCAACAGGGCCTAGCCAAAAACATTCAGTACTTC. It yields the protein CASSLQQGLAKNIQYF.

This chain links TRBV5-1 with TRBJ2-7; 8 bases align to TRBD1. V was pared by 0 bases and J by 1 base, with 3 bases of the junction left unmatched. The CDR3 contains 15 residues. Looked up from germline, CDR1 is SGHRS and CDR2 is YFSETQ. CDR3 loop: CASSLDTGGSYEQYF. In DNA form, the CDR3 reads TGCGCCAGCAGCTTGGACACAGGGGGGTCCTACGAGCAGTACTTC.

CDR3 in amino acids: CASSWGQGYEQYF. Here the CDR3 DNA reads TGTGCCAGCAGTTGGGGACAGGGCTACGAGCAGTACTTC. The chain employs TRBV6-5 and TRBJ2-7; TRBD1 matches 9 bases. V lost 4 bases to trimming and J lost 3 bases; unmatched junction nucleotides: 1. CDR1 is MNHEY and CDR2 is SVGAGI in the germline V gene. The CDR3 is 13 amino acids.

With respect to this clone: The sample holds other DNA sequences that translate to the same CDR3. The chain joins TRBV7-2 to TRBJ2-3, with D unresolved. This CDR3 has 12 amino acids. Trimming stripped 4 bases from V and 2 bases from J, with 4 bases between. Germline-derived CDR1 and CDR2 are SGHTA and FQGNSA. CDR3 bases: TGTGCCAGCAGCTCCTTCACAGATACGCAGTATTTT. Residues: CASSSFTDTQYF. The variable domain in full, with the rest retrieved from reference TRBV7-2 and TRBJ2-3, is GAGVSQSPSNKVTEKGKDVELRCDPISGHTALYWYRQSLGQGLEFLIYFQGNSAPDKSGLPSDRFSAERTGGSVSTLTIQRTQQEDSAVYLCASSSFTDTQYFGPGTRLTVL.

The J gene is TRBJ2-7, the V gene TRBV28; the match to TRBD1 covers 9 bases. The CDR3 covers 15 residues. Germline loops: CDR1 MDHEN, CDR2 SYDVKM. The trim removed 6 bases at V and 3 bases at J, leaving 9 bases unmatched. CDR3 amino acids: CASRTTGQGIYEQYF. CDR3 sequence (DNA): TGTGCCAGCAGGACCACGGGACAGGGAATCTACGAGCAGTACTTC.

This rearrangement joins TRBV15 to TRBJ2-3, with D maybe TRBD1 (5 bases). Deletions cut 0 bases from V and 1 base from J, with 14 bases between. The CDR3 has 17 amino acids. CDR1 LNHNV and CDR2 YYDKDF come from the germline V gene (reference sequence). For the CDR3, the DNA is TGTGCCACCAGCAGAGATTGGACAAGCTGGGGCACAGATACGCAGTATTTT. It specifies CATSRDWTSWGTDTQYF. The whole variable domain, remainder taken from reference TRBV15 and TRBJ2-3, is DAMVIQNPRYQVTQFGKPVTLSCSQTLNHNVMYWYQQKSSQAPKLLFHYYDKDFNNEADTPDNFQSRRPNTSFCFLDIRSPGLGDTAMYLCATSRDWTSWGTDTQYFGPGTRLTVL.

V usage is TRBV21-1 and J usage is TRBJ2-7; the D call in the table, TRBD2, was not verified against the DNA. TRBV21-1 is a pseudogene segment. This CDR3 is 10 amino acids long. The CDR3 reads CASVLREQYF. As DNA, the CDR3 is TGTGCCAGCGTTCTACGCGAGCAGTACTTC.

V is TRBV15 and J is TRBJ2-5; no firm D call. V lost 5 bases and J 11 bases, leaving 15 bases between the germline ends. Looked up from germline, CDR1 is LNHNV and CDR2 is YYDKDF (reference sequence). The CDR3 runs to 12 residues. The CDR3 region has the DNA TGTGCCACCAGCGCCGCGGAAGATGAGCAGTACTTC. Translating gives CATSAAEDEQYF.

V usage is TRBV23-1 and J usage is TRBJ1-2; D remains unclear. TRBV23-1 is an ORF, and what it does is uncertain. This CDR3 is 15 amino acids long. Between the trimmed V and J ends, which lost 1 base and 2 bases, there was a span of 11 bases. This CDR3 is CASSQYQQANYGYTF. CDR3 coding DNA: TGCGCCAGCAGTCAATATCAGCAGGCCAACTATGGCTACACCTTC.

The chain carries TRBV19 and TRBJ1-5; 7 bases agree with TRBD1. This CDR3 is 13 amino acids long. Germline V gene sequence: CDR1 LNHDA, CDR2 SQIVND (reference sequence). V shed 6 bases and J 6 bases; nucleotides not matched to a gene: 5. CDR3 in amino acids: CASRQGLTQPQHF. The CDR3 region has the DNA TGTGCCAGTAGACAGGGGTTGACTCAGCCCCAGCATTTT. Together with reference TRBV19 and TRBJ1-5, the CDR3 gives the full variable domain: DGGITQSPKYLFRKEGQNVTLSCEQNLNHDAMYWYRQDPGQGLRLIYYSQIVNDFQKGDIAEGYSVSREKKESFPLTVTSAQKNPTAFYLCASRQGLTQPQHFGDGTRLSIL.

The chain combines TRBV5-1 with TRBJ2-2; perhaps TRBD1 as D (6 bases). The CDR3 spans 16 residues. CDR1 is SGHRS and CDR2 is YFSETQ in the germline V gene. V gave up 4 bases and J gave up 0 bases, with 13 bases separating them. Here the CDR3 reads CASSPPQGPNTGELFF. CDR3 in DNA: TGCGCCAGCAGCCCACCCCAGGGGCCGAACACCGGGGAGCTGTTTTTT.

The rearrangement links TRBV2 to TRBJ2-3; TRBD2 is a possible D gene (6 bases). Germline-derived CDR1 and CDR2 are SNHLY and FYNNEI. The CDR3 is 14 amino acids. Trimming stripped 7 bases from V and 0 bases from J, with 11 bases between. CDR3 nucleotide sequence: TGTGCCAGCACCCTGACTAGAAGCACAGATACGCAGTATTTT. Translated, it gives CASTLTRSTDTQYF.

This clone turned up a few times. The chain employs TRBV7-9 and TRBJ2-5, with 8 bases fitting TRBD2. The trim removed 5 bases at V and 1 base at J, leaving 9 bases unmatched. The CDR3 length is 16 residues. Looked up from germline, CDR1 is SEHNR and CDR2 is FQNEAQ (reference sequence). CDR3 bases: TGTGCCAGCAGCCCGGGGAGTAGCGGGGTCCAAGAGACCCAGTACTTC. Translated: CASSPGSSGVQETQYF. Together with reference TRBV7-9 and TRBJ2-5, the CDR3 gives the full variable domain: DTGVSQNPRHKITKRGQNVTFRCDPISEHNRLYWYRQTLGQGPEFLTYFQNEAQLEKSRLLSDRFSAERPKGSFSTLEIQRTEQGDSAMYLCASSPGSSGVQETQYFGPGTRLLVL.

The chain has TRBV25-1 and TRBJ1-1; no definite D call. CDR1 is MGHDK, CDR2 SYGVNS, per germline. V was pared by 1 base and J by 5 bases, with 11 bases between. The CDR3 spans 14 residues. The CDR3 sequence is CASSESGARTEAFF. The CDR3, as DNA: TGTGCCAGCAGTGAATCAGGCGCAAGAACTGAAGCTTTCTTT. The complete variable domain, with remaining parts taken from reference TRBV25-1 and TRBJ1-1, reads EADIYQTPRYLVIGTGKKITLECSQTMGHDKMYWYQQDPGMELHLIHYSYGVNSTEKGDLSSESTVSRIRTEHFPLTLESARPSHTSQYLCASSESGARTEAFFGQGTRLTVV.

This clone was seen a few times. The rearrangement links TRBV5-1 to TRBJ2-3, with TRBD2 matching over 13 bases. V dropped 4 bases and J dropped 4; count of bases not matched to a gene: 3. This CDR3 is built from 15 residues. Germline V gives CDR1 SGHRS, CDR2 YFSETQ. The CDR3 bases are TGCGCCAGCAGCCGGACTAGCGGGGGTGCAGATACGCAGTATTTT. It is translated as CASSRTSGGADTQYF.

This chain joins TRBV7-2 and TRBJ2-7; 8 bases are a match to TRBD1. After removal of 3 bases from V and 2 bases from J, the junction contained 3 bases not matched to a gene. CDR1 is SGHTA and CDR2 is FQGNSA in the germline V gene. This CDR3 has 14 residues. For the CDR3, the DNA is TGTGCCAGCAGCTTCTCAGGGGGCACCTACGAGCAGTACTTC. Translated: CASSFSGGTYEQYF.

On this clone itself: This specimen includes other DNA sequences encoding the same CDR3. This chain's CDR3 is CASSLGGYEQYF. The CDR3 nucleotides are TGTGCCAGCAGTTTGGGAGGCTACGAGCAGTACTTC. V is TRBV28 and J is TRBJ2-7; D perhaps matches TRBD2 (6 bases). The germline V gene encodes CDR1 MDHEN and CDR2 SYDVKM. This CDR3 has 12 residues. The ends were cut back, 3 bases at V and 3 bases at J, with 6 bases in the middle.

The genes are TRBV19 and TRBJ1-2; D unresolved. V was pared by 7 bases and J by 4 bases, with 13 bases between. Looked up from germline, CDR1 is LNHDA and CDR2 is SQIVND (reference sequence). The CDR3 has 13 amino acids. Here the CDR3 DNA reads TGTGCCAGTAATCAACCAGAAATCTATGGCTACACCTTC. As protein: CASNQPEIYGYTF.

CDR3 in amino acids: CASSVTAQAEAFF. CDR3 nucleotide sequence: TGTGCCAGCAGCGTAACGGCCCAGGCTGAAGCTTTCTTT. The chain employs TRBV9 and TRBJ1-1, with D hard to call. There are 13 residues in the CDR3. Per the germline V gene, CDR1 is SGDLS and CDR2 is YYNGEE. V shed 1 base and J shed 6 bases, with 10 bases lying between them. Full variable domain (missing parts from reference TRBV9 and TRBJ1-1): DSGVTQTPKHLITATGQRVTLRCSPRSGDLSVYWYQQSLDQGLQFLIQYYNGEERAKGNILERFSAQQFPDLHSELNLSSLELGDSALYFCASSVTAQAEAFFGQGTRLTVV.

This clone occurred a few times. This chain uses TRBV15 with TRBJ1-1; no clear D. V shed 0 bases and J shed 9 bases, with 14 bases lying between them. CDR1 is LNHNV and CDR2 is YYDKDF in the germline V gene (reference sequence). The CDR3 covers 14 residues. CDR3 in amino acids: CATSRDLIRRKAFF. The CDR3 DNA reads TGTGCCACCAGCAGAGATCTTATCAGGCGAAAAGCTTTCTTT.

The J gene is TRBJ1-1, the V gene TRBV7-3; weak D call: TRBD1 (6 bases). The germline gives CDR1 SGHTA, CDR2 FQGTGA. This CDR3 has 15 residues. The V and J ends lost 3 bases and 2 bases respectively, with 13 bases between them. CDR3 in amino acids: CASSLGAGANTEAFF. CDR3 nucleotide sequence: TGTGCCAGCAGCTTGGGGGCGGGGGCCAACACTGAAGCTTTCTTT.